This T cell receptor beta chain was retrieved from a study of T-cell reconstitution after alpha-beta-depleted transplantation in children (dated by TCRdb to about 2016). Background for the entire study: Using TCR repertoire profiling, the study followed T-cell immune reconstitution in a quantitative way in children after TCRalphabeta/CD19-depleted allogeneic hematopoietic cell transplantation. Results and caveats for the whole study, not just this receptor: Over subsequent months, a decline in hyperexpanded clone frequencies was noted, and after one year, T-cell counts and TCRbeta diversity were mostly ascribed to newly produced T cells. Apparently early alphabetaT-cell count recovery about two months after transplant reportedly relied on only several hundred rapidly expanded clones derived from non-depleted graft cells. In some patients, the high TCRbeta diversity seen at day 60 was put down to recipient T cells and intrathymic progenitors that had survived conditioning.

Comment on this clonotype: It has no known antigen specificity. No per-base quality is available; no much larger clone lies one base away.

The receptor library was made with PCR. The run used an Illumina HiSeq 2500. Molecular barcoding was employed in the preparation of TCR libraries, with unique molecular identifiers being used to normalize TCRbeta repertoire quantification. Starting from the raw public reads, TCRdb applied fastp trimming at Q25, assembled clones with MiXCR and retained in-frame beta chains. Every CDR3 protein is listed once, alongside the most common genes and DNA of its rows. For this sample there are 300,000 to 400,000 distinct CDR3 sequences; under 20% appear just once. The biggest ten clones account for around two fifths of the sample. In the paper's terms, the treatment or condition label means: allogeneic hematopoietic cell transplantation with graft depleted of TCRalphabeta T cells and CD19 B cells. The children who served as transplant recipients had been given grafts of TCRalphabeta/CD19-depleted allogeneic hematopoietic cells.

Counted from cysteine to phenylalanine, this CDR3 has 14 amino acids. The CDR3 DNA has 42 bases and is translated from base 1. Cut back by 7 bases and 5 bases, the V and J ends lie 17 bases apart. CDR1 and CDR2 (LGHDT, YNNKEL) derive from the germline V gene (reference sequence). The source was PBMCs, mostly from graft donor cells, collected 360 days after TCRalphabeta/CD19-depleted stem cell transplant. The receptor's source is a male patient between 2 and 10 years old who had a stem cell transplant for acute lymphoblastic leukemia, so the T cells may come from the graft donor. The V gene is TRBV3-1 and the J gene is TRBJ2-5, with the D gene too uncertain to name. The DNA sequence is TGTGCCAGCAACCCCGTAGGGCGTGAGGAGACCCAGTACTTC. The resulting protein is CASNPVGREETQYF.